The clone carrying this T cell receptor (beta chain) was observed at least ten times. This record belongs to a study of spatial heterogeneity in lung cancer. Time point: sample taken at primary tumor resection. The donors, fewer than 95 patients with untreated early-stage non-small cell lung cancer, provided the samples. Sequencing was performed on whole RNA extracted from tumor and nontumor lung tissue, or from frozen PBMC, and the material was left unsorted. Germline values: CDR1 LNHDA, CDR2 SQIVND (reference sequence). The CDR3 has 17 residues. V was pared by 1 base and J by 6 bases, with 11 bases of the junction left unmatched. TCR cDNA molecules each had a unique molecular identifier. One entry per CDR3 protein, called by TCRdb with MiXCR from the 5' RACE reads. The data contain 20,000 to 30,000 distinct CDR3 sequences, about 4.7% of them singletons.

The receptor was derived from a male donor with early-stage non-small cell lung cancer. V usage is TRBV19 and J usage is TRBJ2-3; 9 nucleotides match TRBD1. The specimen was PBMCs, collected at surgery. The CDR3 nucleotides read TGTGCCAGTAGTATAGGTGCGGGGACAGGGTTATTGGATACGCAGTATTTT. Translating gives CASSIGAGTGLLDTQYF.